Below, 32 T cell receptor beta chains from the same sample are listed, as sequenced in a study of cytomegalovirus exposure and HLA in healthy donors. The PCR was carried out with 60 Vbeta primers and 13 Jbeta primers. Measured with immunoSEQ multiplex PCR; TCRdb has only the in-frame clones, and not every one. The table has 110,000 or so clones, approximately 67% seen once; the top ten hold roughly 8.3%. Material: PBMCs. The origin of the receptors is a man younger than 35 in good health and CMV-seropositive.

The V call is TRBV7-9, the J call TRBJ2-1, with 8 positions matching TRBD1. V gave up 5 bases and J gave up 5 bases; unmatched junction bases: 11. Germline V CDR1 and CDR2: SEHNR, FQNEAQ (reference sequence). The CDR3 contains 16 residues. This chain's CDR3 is CASSQPTGGRNNEQFF. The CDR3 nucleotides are TGTGCCAGCAGCCAACCAACAGGGGGAAGGAACAATGAGCAGTTCTTC.

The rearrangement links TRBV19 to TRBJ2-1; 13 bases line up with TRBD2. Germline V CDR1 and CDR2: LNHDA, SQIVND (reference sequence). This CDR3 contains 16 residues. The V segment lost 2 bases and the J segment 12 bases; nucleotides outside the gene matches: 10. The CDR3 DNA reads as TGTGCCAGTAGTATAAGGACTAGCGGGGGACCCGGGGGGCAGTTCTTC. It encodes CASSIRTSGGPGGQFF. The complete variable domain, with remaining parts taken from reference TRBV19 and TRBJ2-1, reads DGGITQSPKYLFRKEGQNVTLSCEQNLNHDAMYWYRQDPGQGLRLIYYSQIVNDFQKGDIAEGYSVSREKKESFPLTVTSAQKNPTAFYLCASSIRTSGGPGGQFFGPGTRLTVL.

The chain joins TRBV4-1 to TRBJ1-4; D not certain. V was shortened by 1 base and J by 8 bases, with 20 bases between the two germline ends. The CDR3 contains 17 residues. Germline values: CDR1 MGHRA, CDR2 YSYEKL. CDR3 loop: CASSQGLIALRGEKLFF. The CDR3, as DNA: TGCGCCAGCAGCCAAGGCTTGATCGCCCTGAGAGGCGAAAAACTGTTTTTT.

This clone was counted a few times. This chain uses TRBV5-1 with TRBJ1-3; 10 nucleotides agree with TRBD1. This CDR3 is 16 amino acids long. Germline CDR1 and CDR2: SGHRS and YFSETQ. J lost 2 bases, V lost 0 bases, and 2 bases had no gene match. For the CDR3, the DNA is TGCGCCAGCAGCTTGGCAGGGACAGGGGCTGGAAACACCATATATTTT. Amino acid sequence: CASSLAGTGAGNTIYF.

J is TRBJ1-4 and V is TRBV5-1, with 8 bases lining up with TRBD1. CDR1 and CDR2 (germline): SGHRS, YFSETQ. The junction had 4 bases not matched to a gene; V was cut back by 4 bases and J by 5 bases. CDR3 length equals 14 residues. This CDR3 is CASSQGAGNEKLFF. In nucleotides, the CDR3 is TGCGCCAGCAGCCAGGGGGCAGGGAATGAAAAACTGTTTTTT. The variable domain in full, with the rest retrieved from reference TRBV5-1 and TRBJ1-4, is KAGVTQTPRYLIKTRGQQVTLSCSPISGHRSVSWYQQTPGQGLQFLFEYFSETQRNKGNFPGRFSGRQFSNSRSEMNVSTLELGDSALYLCASSQGAGNEKLFFGSGTQLSVL.

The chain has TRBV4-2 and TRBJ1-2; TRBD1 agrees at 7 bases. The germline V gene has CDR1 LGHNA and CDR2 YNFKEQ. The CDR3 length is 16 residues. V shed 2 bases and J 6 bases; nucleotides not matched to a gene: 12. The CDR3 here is CASSQLLDDRVHGYTF. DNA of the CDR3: TGTGCCAGCAGCCAACTACTCGACGACAGGGTTCATGGCTACACCTTC.

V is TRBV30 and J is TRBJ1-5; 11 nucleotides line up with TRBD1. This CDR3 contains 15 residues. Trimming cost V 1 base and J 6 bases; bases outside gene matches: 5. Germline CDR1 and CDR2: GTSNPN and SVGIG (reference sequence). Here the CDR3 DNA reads TGTGCCTGGAGTGCCGGGACAGGGGGAGGTCAGCCCCAGCATTTT. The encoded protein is CAWSAGTGGGQPQHF.

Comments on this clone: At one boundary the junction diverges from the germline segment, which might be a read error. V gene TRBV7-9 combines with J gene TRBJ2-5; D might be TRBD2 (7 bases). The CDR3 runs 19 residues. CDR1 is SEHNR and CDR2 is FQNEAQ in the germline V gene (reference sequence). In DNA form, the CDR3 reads TGTTCCAGCATCCCGGGGGGAGACTGGGACACGGCGTACCAAGAGACCCAGTACTTC. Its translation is CSSIPGGDWDTAYQETQYF.

CDR3 in amino acids: CASSLGGTDYYGYTF. The CDR3 DNA follows: TGTGCCAGCAGCTTAGGAGGGACAGACTACTATGGCTACACCTTC. This chain links TRBV11-3 with TRBJ1-2, with 7 bases fitting TRBD1. The CDR3 has 15 residues. The germline V gene has CDR1 SGHNT and CDR2 YENEEA. V was clipped by 1 base and J by 3 bases; unmatched bases: 5.

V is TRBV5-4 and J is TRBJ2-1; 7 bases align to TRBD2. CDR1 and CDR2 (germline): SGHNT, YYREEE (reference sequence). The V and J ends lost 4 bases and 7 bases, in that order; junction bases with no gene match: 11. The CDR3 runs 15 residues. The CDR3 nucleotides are TGTGCCAGCAGCCCTAGGGCTAGCGGCAGGAATGAGCAGTTCTTC. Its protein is CASSPRASGRNEQFF.

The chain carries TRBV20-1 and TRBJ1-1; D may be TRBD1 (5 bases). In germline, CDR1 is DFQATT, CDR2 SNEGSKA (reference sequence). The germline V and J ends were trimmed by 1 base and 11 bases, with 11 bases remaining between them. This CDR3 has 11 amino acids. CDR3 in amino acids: CSARVEQVAFF. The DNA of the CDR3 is TGCAGTGCTAGAGTGGAACAGGTGGCTTTCTTT.

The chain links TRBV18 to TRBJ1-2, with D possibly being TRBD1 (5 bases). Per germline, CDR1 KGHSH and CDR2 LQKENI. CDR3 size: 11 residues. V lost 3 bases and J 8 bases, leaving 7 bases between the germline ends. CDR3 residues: CASSPAGGYTF. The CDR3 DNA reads TGTGCCAGCTCACCGGCAGGGGGCTACACCTTC.

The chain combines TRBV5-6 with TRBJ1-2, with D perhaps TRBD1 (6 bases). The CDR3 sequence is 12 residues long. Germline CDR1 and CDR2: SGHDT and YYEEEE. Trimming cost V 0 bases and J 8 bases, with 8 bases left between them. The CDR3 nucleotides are TGTGCCAGCAGCTTGGACAGGGTCGGCTACACCTTC. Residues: CASSLDRVGYTF.

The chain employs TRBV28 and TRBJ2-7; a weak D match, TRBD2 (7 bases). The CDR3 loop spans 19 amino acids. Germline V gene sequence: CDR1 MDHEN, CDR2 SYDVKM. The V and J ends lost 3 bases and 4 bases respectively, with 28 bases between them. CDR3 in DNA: TGTGCCAGCAGTTTTCCCAGGTTGGCGGGGGAAGGGGGGAGGTACGAGCAGTACTTC. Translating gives CASSFPRLAGEGGRYEQYF.

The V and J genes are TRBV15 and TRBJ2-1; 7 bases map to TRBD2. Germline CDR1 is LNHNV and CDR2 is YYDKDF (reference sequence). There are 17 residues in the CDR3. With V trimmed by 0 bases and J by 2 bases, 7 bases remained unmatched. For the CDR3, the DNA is TGTGCCACCAGCAGAGAGGTGCGGGGGAGTACCTACAATGAGCAGTTCTTC. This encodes CATSREVRGSTYNEQFF.

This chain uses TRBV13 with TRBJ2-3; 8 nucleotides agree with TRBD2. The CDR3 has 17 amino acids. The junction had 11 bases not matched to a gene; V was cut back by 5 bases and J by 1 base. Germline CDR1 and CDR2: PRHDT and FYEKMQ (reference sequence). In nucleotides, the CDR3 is TGTGCCAGCAGCCCAAAAAGTGGGCGGGGGGGCACAGATACGCAGTATTTT. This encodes CASSPKSGRGGTDTQYF.

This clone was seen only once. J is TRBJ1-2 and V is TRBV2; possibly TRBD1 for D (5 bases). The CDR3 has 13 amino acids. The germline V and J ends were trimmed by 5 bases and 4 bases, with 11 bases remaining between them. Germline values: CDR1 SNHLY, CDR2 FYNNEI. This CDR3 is CASSRQGGYGYTF. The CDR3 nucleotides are TGTGCCAGCAGTCGTCAGGGCGGCTATGGCTACACCTTC.

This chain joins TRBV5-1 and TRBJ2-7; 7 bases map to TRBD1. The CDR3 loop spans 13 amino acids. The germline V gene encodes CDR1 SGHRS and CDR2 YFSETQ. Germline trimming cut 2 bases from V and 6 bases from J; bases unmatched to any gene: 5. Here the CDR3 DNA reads TGCGCCAGCAGCTTTTCGCAGGGGGTCGAGCAGTACTTC. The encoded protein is CASSFSQGVEQYF. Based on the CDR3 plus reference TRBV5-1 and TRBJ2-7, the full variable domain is KAGVTQTPRYLIKTRGQQVTLSCSPISGHRSVSWYQQTPGQGLQFLFEYFSETQRNKGNFPGRFSGRQFSNSRSEMNVSTLELGDSALYLCASSFSQGVEQYFGPGTRLTVT.

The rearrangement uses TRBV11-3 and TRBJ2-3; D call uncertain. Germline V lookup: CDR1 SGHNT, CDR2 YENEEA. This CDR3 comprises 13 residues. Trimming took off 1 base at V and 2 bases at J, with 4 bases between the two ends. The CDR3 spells CASSLGDTDTQYF. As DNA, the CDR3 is TGTGCCAGCAGCTTAGGCGACACAGATACGCAGTATTTT.

The CDR3 DNA sequence: TGTGCCAGCAGTTCGGACAGGGCGAACGAGCAGTACGTC. It yields the protein CASSSDRANEQYV. The rearrangement joins TRBV28 to TRBJ2-7; 8 bases align to TRBD1. Germline-derived CDR1 and CDR2 are MDHEN and SYDVKM. There are 13 residues in the CDR3. J was trimmed by 5 bases and V by 4 bases; bases with no gene match: 4.

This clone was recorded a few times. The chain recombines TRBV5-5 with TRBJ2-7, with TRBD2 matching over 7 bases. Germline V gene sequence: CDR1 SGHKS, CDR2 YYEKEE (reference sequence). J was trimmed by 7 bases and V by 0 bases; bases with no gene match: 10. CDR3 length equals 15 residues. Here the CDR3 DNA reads TGTGCCAGCAGCTTGGTGACCGTGGGGGAGGGGGAGCAGTACTTC. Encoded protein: CASSLVTVGEGEQYF.

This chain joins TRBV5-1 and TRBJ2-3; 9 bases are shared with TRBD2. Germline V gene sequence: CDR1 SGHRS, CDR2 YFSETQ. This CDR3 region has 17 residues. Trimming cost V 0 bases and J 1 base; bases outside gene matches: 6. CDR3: CASSLGSGGGGTDTQYF. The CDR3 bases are TGCGCCAGCAGCTTGGGTAGCGGGGGAGGAGGCACAGATACGCAGTATTTT.

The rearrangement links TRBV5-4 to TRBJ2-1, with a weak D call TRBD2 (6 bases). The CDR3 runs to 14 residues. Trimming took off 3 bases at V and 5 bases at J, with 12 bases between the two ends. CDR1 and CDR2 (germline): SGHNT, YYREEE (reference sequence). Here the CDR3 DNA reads TGTGCCAGCAGCTCGCGGGACCGAAACAATGAGCAGTTCTTC. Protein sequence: CASSSRDRNNEQFF.

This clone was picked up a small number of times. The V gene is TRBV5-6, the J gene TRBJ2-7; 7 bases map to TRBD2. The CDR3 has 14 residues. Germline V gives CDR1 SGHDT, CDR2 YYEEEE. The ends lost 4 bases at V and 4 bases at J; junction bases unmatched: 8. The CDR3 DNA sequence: TGTGCCAGCAGCCGGGAGGTAGGGAGGTACGAGCAGTACTTC. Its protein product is CASSREVGRYEQYF.

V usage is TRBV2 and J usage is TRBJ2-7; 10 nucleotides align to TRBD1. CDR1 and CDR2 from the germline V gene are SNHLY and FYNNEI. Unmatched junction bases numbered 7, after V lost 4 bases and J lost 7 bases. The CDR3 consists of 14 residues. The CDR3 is CASSAGTGVWEQYF. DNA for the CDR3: TGTGCCAGCAGTGCCGGGACAGGGGTTTGGGAGCAGTACTTC.

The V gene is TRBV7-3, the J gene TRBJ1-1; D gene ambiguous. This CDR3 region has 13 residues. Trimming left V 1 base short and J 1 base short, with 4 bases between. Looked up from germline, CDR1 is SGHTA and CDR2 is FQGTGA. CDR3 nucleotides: TGTGCCAGCAGCTTAAGCAGGAACACTGAAGCTTTCTTT. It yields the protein CASSLSRNTEAFF.

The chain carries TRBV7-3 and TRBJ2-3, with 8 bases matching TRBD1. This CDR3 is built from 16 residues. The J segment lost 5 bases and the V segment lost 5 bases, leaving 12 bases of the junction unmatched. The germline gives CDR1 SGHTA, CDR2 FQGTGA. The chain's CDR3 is CASSPGQGSRGDTQYF. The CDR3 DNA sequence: TGTGCCAGCAGCCCCGGACAGGGATCGAGGGGAGATACGCAGTATTTT.

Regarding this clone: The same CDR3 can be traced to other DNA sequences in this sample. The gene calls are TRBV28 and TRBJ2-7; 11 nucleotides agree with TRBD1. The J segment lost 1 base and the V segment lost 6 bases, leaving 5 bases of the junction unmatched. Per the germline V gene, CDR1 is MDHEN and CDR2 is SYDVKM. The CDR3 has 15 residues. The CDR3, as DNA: TGTGCCAGCAGCCCCGGGACAGGGGGGTCCTACGAGCAGTACTTC. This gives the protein CASSPGTGGSYEQYF.

CDR3 sequence: CASSRQDREDGYTF. The CDR3, as DNA: TGCGCCAGCAGCCGGCAGGACAGGGAGGATGGCTACACCTTC. V and J are TRBV4-1 and TRBJ1-2, with 8 positions matching TRBD1. V dropped 4 bases and J dropped 6; count of bases not matched to a gene: 7. The CDR3 runs to 14 residues. Germline values: CDR1 MGHRA, CDR2 YSYEKL.

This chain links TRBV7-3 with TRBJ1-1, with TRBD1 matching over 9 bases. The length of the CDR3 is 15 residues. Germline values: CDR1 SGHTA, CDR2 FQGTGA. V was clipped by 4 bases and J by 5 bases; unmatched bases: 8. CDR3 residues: CASSSTGGVETEAFF. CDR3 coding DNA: TGTGCCAGCAGCTCTACAGGGGGCGTTGAAACTGAAGCTTTCTTT.

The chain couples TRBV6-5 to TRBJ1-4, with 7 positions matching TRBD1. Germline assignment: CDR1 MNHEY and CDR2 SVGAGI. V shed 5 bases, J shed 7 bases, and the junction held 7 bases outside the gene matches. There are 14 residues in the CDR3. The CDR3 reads CASSVQGVGEKLFF. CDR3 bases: TGTGCCAGCAGTGTCCAGGGGGTAGGTGAAAAACTGTTTTTT.

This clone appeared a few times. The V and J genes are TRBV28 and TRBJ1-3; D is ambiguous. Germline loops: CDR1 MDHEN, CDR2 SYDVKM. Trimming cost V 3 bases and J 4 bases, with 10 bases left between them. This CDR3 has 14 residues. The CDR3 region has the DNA TGTGCCAGCAGTTTCGAAACACGCGGAAACACCATATATTTT. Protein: CASSFETRGNTIYF.